This TCR beta chain was captured by sequencing in a study of PD-1 blockade in classical Hodgkin lymphoma. Overall study results and limits: Patients who began taking nivolumab under 1 year after ASCT were left out. Diversity similar to that of newly diagnosed patients was seen at baseline in complete responders.

With regard to this clone: The antigen remains undetermined.

The time point here: cycle 4 day 1 (C4D1), after 5 to 7 weeks of nivolumab. With no exception, relapse followed autologous stem cell transplantation in all patients, and brentuximab vedotin exposure varied. TCRdb keeps only in-frame clones here, not all; method: immunoSEQ multiplex PCR. The sample has about 64,000 clones; around 90% are singletons. Sequences were derived from peripheral blood mononuclear cells (PBMCs), sampled before the fourth cycle of nivolumab. This clonotype originated in a human donor with classical Hodgkin lymphoma.

CDR3 in amino acids: CASSPDRVQETQYF. CDR3 DNA sequence: TGTGCCAGCAGCCCAGACAGGGTCCAAGAGACCCAGTACTTC. This chain connects TRBV11-2 to TRBJ2-5, with 7 positions matching TRBD1. Per germline, CDR1 SGHAT and CDR2 FQNNGV. Trimming cost V 5 bases and J 1 base; bases outside gene matches: 4. CDR3 length equals 14 residues.